This T cell receptor beta chain was recorded in a study of T cell responses to AZD1222 COVID-19 vaccine. Overall study: Recipients boosted at about 4 weeks or about 12 weeks are pooled.

TCRdb keeps only in-frame clones here, not all; method: immunoSEQ multiplex PCR. Of about 140,000 clones listed, 90% to 95% are singletons. General observations from the study: Spike-specific TCR breadth and depth both grew after two AZD1222 doses.

Concerning this clone itself: Its antigen remains unidentified.

The CDR3 is 13 residues long. V was pared by 7 bases and J by 10 bases, with 14 bases between. Germline-derived CDR1 and CDR2 are LNHDA and SQIVND (reference sequence). The sequence came from an adult in good health. The starting material was peripheral blood, obtained on day 0 of AZD1222 vaccination. The chain employs TRBV19 and TRBJ1-6; TRBD1 might be the D (5 bases). DNA for the CDR3: TGTGCCAGTAAAGGAGGGGCCGTATCACCCCTCCACTTT. Protein: CASKGGAVSPLHF.